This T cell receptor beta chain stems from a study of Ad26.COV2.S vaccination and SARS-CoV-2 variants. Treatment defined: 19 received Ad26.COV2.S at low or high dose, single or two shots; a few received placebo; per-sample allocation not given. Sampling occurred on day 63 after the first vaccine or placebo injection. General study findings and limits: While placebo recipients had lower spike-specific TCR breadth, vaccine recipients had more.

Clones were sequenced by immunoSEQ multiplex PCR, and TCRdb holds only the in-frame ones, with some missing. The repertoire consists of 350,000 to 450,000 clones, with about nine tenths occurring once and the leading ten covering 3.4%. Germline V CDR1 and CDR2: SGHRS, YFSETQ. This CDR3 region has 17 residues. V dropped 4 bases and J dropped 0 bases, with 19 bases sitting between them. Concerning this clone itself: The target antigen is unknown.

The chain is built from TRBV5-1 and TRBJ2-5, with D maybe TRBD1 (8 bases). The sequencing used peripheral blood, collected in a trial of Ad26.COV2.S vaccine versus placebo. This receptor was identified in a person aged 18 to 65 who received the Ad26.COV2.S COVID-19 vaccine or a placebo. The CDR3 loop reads CASSAGPQGGYQETQYF. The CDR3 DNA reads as TGCGCCAGCAGCGCCGGACCACAGGGGGGGTACCAAGAGACCCAGTACTTC.